Below, 8 T cell receptor beta chains from the same sample are listed, as sequenced in a study of T-cell reconstitution after alpha-beta-depleted transplantation in children. Using unique molecular identifiers, the investigators prepared the TCRbeta library. TCRdb recomputed calls from the PCR reads with MiXCR, one row per CDR3 protein. The sample includes about 600,000 distinct CDR3 sequences, roughly 24% of them seen just once. This specimen was PBMCs, mostly from graft donor cells, taken 360 days after TCRalphabeta/CD19-depleted stem cell transplant. These receptors all stem from a boy less than two years old who had a stem cell transplant for acute myeloid leukemia, so the T cells may come from the graft donor.

The gene calls are TRBV5-1 and TRBJ2-7; 11 nucleotides match TRBD1. Looked up from germline, CDR1 is SGHRS and CDR2 is YFSETQ. The CDR3 totals 13 residues. V lost 5 bases and J lost 5; bases outside the gene matches: 3. The CDR3 DNA follows: TGCGCCAGCAGTTGGACAGGGGGCGACGAGCAGTACGTC. Translation: CASSWTGGDEQYV.

This clonotype was detected ten times or more. CDR3 in amino acids: CASSLAGTAQQYF. CDR3 sequence (DNA): TGTGCCAGCAGCTTAGCCGGGACAGCGCAACAGTACTTC. The chain links TRBV7-2 to TRBJ2-4, with 7 bases aligning to TRBD1. The J segment lost 13 bases and the V segment lost 0 bases, leaving 6 bases of the junction unmatched. The CDR3 loop spans 13 amino acids. Germline CDR1 and CDR2: SGHTA and FQGNSA.

A few counts support this clonotype. The J gene is TRBJ1-1, the V gene TRBV7-9; D possibly corresponds to TRBD1 (5 bases). The CDR3 spans 13 residues. V dropped 4 bases and J dropped 6 bases, with 12 bases sitting between them. Germline loops: CDR1 SEHNR, CDR2 FQNEAQ (reference sequence). The CDR3 sequence: CASSSGRVAEAFF. CDR3 sequence (DNA): TGTGCCAGCAGCTCAGGGAGGGTGGCTGAAGCTTTCTTT.

This sequence joins TRBV11-3 and TRBJ2-1, with TRBD2 identical over 9 bases. The CDR3 runs to 16 residues. Losses at the gene ends were 4 bases for V and 3 bases for J; bases not matched to a gene: 7. Per germline, CDR1 SGHNT and CDR2 YENEEA. CDR3 region: CASSSSERGDYNEQFF. The CDR3 DNA reads TGTGCCAGCAGCTCCTCAGAGCGGGGGGACTACAATGAGCAGTTCTTC.

This clonotype has ten or more counts. The chain has TRBV5-1 and TRBJ1-1; tentatively, D is TRBD1 (5 bases). The CDR3 loop spans 16 amino acids. CDR1 is SGHRS, CDR2 YFSETQ, per germline. V gave up 0 bases and J gave up 5 bases, with 17 bases separating them. This chain's CDR3 is CASSLDGEGRGTEAFF. The CDR3 DNA is TGCGCCAGCAGCTTGGACGGCGAGGGGAGAGGGACTGAAGCTTTCTTT.

The J gene is TRBJ1-1, the V gene TRBV20-1; tentative D call: TRBD1 (5 bases). The CDR3 sequence is 12 residues long. V was trimmed by 8 bases and J by 3 bases, leaving 13 bases between them. The germline gives CDR1 DFQATT, CDR2 SNEGSKA (reference sequence). The CDR3, as DNA: TGCAGTTTTTCGGGGCAGGACACTGAAGCTTTCTTT. Translating it yields CSFSGQDTEAFF.

The V and J genes are TRBV4-1 and TRBJ2-3; D could derive from TRBD1 or TRBD2 (5 bases each). Trimming removed 1 base from V and 0 bases from J, with 11 bases in between. This CDR3 contains 16 residues. Germline V gives CDR1 MGHRA, CDR2 YSYEKL. The CDR3 sequence: CASSQGGRFSTDTQYF. CDR3 bases: TGCGCCAGCAGCCAAGGGGGACGCTTTAGCACAGATACGCAGTATTTT.

This clonotype was counted between two and nine times. The chain couples TRBV20-1 to TRBJ2-3; tentatively, D is TRBD1 (5 bases). The germline V gene encodes CDR1 DFQATT and CDR2 SNEGSKA (reference sequence). The CDR3 is 15 residues long. V lost 1 base to trimming and J lost 0 bases, with 11 bases between them. CDR3 DNA: TGCAGTGCTAGAGTGGGCAGGGTGAGCACAGATACGCAGTATTTT. Its protein product is CSARVGRVSTDTQYF.